Presented here are 14 T cell receptor beta chains from one specimen sequenced in a study of blood T cell repertoires in COVID-19. Measured with immunoSEQ multiplex PCR; TCRdb has only the in-frame clones, and not every one. The sample includes under 350,000 clones, roughly 86% of them seen just once. The sequencing input was peripheral blood. These receptors all stem from a woman between 25 and 40 years old with COVID-19, enrolled during active disease.

The chain combines TRBV19 with TRBJ1-2; D is ambiguous. V shed 1 base and J shed 3 bases, with 9 bases lying between them. The germline V gene encodes CDR1 LNHDA and CDR2 SQIVND (reference sequence). CDR3 length: 14 amino acids. CDR3 nucleotide sequence: TGTGCCAGTAGTATAGCCCTCAGCGACTATGGCTACACCTTC. It codes for CASSIALSDYGYTF.

The chain carries TRBV4-2 and TRBJ2-5; the D gene is possibly TRBD2 (7 bases). The CDR3 is made up of 18 amino acids. CDR1 and CDR2 (germline): LGHNA, YNFKEQ. V was shortened by 1 base and J by 4 bases, with 22 bases between the two germline ends. CDR3 sequence (DNA): TGTGCCAGCAGCCAAGGCCCCAGTAGGGGGGGGGTAGGAGAGACCCAGTACTTC. The encoded protein is CASSQGPSRGGVGETQYF.

This chain joins TRBV20-1 and TRBJ1-2, with D possibly TRBD1 on 5 matching bases. Germline CDR1 and CDR2: DFQATT and SNEGSKA (reference sequence). CDR3 length: 12 amino acids. Trimming left V 3 bases short and J 8 bases short, with 13 bases between. The CDR3 here is CSASEDIGGYTF. CDR3 sequence (DNA): TGCAGTGCTAGTGAGGACATCGGGGGCTACACCTTC.

The V call is TRBV7-2, the J call TRBJ1-2; 9 bases match TRBD1. This CDR3 contains 15 residues. The V gene's germline CDR1 is SGHTA and CDR2 FQGNSA. Losses at the gene ends were 4 bases for V and 5 bases for J; bases not matched to a gene: 8. The CDR3 loop is CASSSTPGTGYGYTF. DNA of the CDR3: TGTGCCAGCAGCTCCACTCCCGGGACAGGGTATGGCTACACCTTC. The full variable domain, in which reference TRBV7-2 and TRBJ1-2 provide the parts outside the CDR3, is GAGVSQSPSNKVTEKGKDVELRCDPISGHTALYWYRQSLGQGLEFLIYFQGNSAPDKSGLPSDRFSAERTGGSVSTLTIQRTQQEDSAVYLCASSSTPGTGYGYTFGSGTRLTVV.

The rearrangement joins TRBV19 to TRBJ1-6, with 8 bases aligning to TRBD1. The CDR3 extends over 12 amino acids. Looked up from germline, CDR1 is LNHDA and CDR2 is SQIVND (reference sequence). V lost 9 bases, J lost 7 bases, and 2 bases stayed unmatched. As DNA, the CDR3 is TGTGCCAGCCGGGACAGGAATTCACCCCTCCACTTT. Translating it yields CASRDRNSPLHF.

The chain couples TRBV7-2 to TRBJ2-3; TRBD2 aligns across 11 bases. Germline V gene lookup returns CDR1 SGHTA and CDR2 FQGNSA. The V and J ends lost 4 bases and 0 bases, in that order; junction bases with no gene match: 3. The CDR3 runs 16 residues. This CDR3 is CASSYIAGGSTDTQYF. DNA of the CDR3: TGTGCCAGCAGCTATATAGCGGGGGGGAGCACAGATACGCAGTATTTT.

The V and J genes are TRBV3-1 (or the pseudogene TRBV3-2) and TRBJ1-1, with 7 positions matching TRBD1. Germline assignment: CDR1 LGHDT and CDR2 YNNKEL (reference sequence). J gave up 7 bases and V 4 bases, and 9 bases lay outside the gene matches. The CDR3 loop spans 14 amino acids. The CDR3 sequence is CASSRTTGVDEAFF. The CDR3 DNA follows: TGTGCCAGCAGCCGTACCACAGGGGTTGATGAAGCTTTCTTT.

The count of this clone is one. The V and J genes are TRBV2 and TRBJ1-2, with D hard to call. CDR1 is SNHLY, CDR2 FYNNEI, per germline. V was trimmed by 1 base and J by 4 bases, leaving 10 bases between them. There are 14 residues in the CDR3. CDR3 protein: CASSEVASGYGYTF. The CDR3 DNA reads as TGTGCCAGCAGTGAAGTGGCTTCAGGCTATGGCTACACCTTC.

This chain links TRBV7-3 with TRBJ1-2; TRBD1 agrees at 10 bases. This CDR3 contains 15 residues. With V trimmed by 7 bases and J by 8 bases, 13 bases remained unmatched. Germline CDR1 SGHTA, CDR2 FQGTGA. DNA of the CDR3: TGTGCCAGCACCCCCCGTCCGGGACAGGGGAACGGCTACACCTTC. It yields the protein CASTPRPGQGNGYTF.

The chain combines TRBV11-2 with TRBJ2-3; D is uncertain. This CDR3 is built from 12 residues. Per the germline V gene, CDR1 is SGHAT and CDR2 is FQNNGV. V was shortened by 8 bases and J by 0 bases, with 6 bases between the two germline ends. DNA for the CDR3: TGTGCCAGCCTACCTAGCACAGATACGCAGTATTTT. Its translation is CASLPSTDTQYF.

As regards this clone: Other DNA sequences in the same sample also yield this CDR3. CDR3 DNA: TGTGCCAGCAGTTACGGGACAGGGCCCAATCAGCCCCAGCATTTT. Amino acid sequence: CASSYGTGPNQPQHF. The chain carries TRBV6-5 and TRBJ1-5; 9 nucleotides align to TRBD1. V shed 2 bases, J shed 3 bases, and the junction held 2 bases outside the gene matches. Germline CDR1 and CDR2: MNHEY and SVGAGI. The CDR3 is 15 residues long.

This clone showed up just a few times. The chain recombines TRBV7-9 with TRBJ2-7; TRBD1 matches at 10 bases. J gave up 4 bases and V 4 bases, and 7 bases lay outside the gene matches. This CDR3 region has 15 residues. Germline V CDR1 and CDR2: SEHNR, FQNEAQ (reference sequence). The CDR3 nucleotides are TGTGCCAGCAGCTCTACGACAGGGGGCAGGTACGAGCAGTACTTC. It translates to CASSSTTGGRYEQYF.

The J gene is TRBJ2-6, the V gene TRBV28, with 10 bases matching TRBD1. V gave up 4 bases and J gave up 3 bases; unmatched junction bases: 12. The germline CDR1 and CDR2 sequences are MDHEN and SYDVKM. This CDR3 comprises 19 residues. CDR3 region: CASSSPSGTGDYGANVLTF. For the CDR3, the DNA is TGTGCCAGCAGTTCCCCGTCCGGGACAGGGGATTATGGGGCCAACGTCCTGACTTTC.

The genes are TRBV5-1 and TRBJ2-5; the match to TRBD1 covers 10 bases. Germline V CDR1 and CDR2: SGHRS, YFSETQ. The V gene end was trimmed by 4 bases and the J gene end by 4 bases; junction bases not matched to a gene: 10. The CDR3 contains 16 residues. CDR3 amino acids: CASSRAGGQGGETQYF. The CDR3 DNA reads as TGCGCCAGCAGCCGGGCGGGAGGACAGGGGGGAGAGACCCAGTACTTC.